A single sample gave rise to the 16 T cell receptor beta chains below, sequenced in a study of cytomegalovirus exposure and HLA in healthy donors. The PCR made use of 60 Vbeta and 13 Jbeta primers. Repertoires were generated with immunoSEQ multiplex PCR, while TCRdb's copy carries only in-frame clones and drops some. Found here are 90,000 to 150,000 clones, around 77% of them singletons; the top ten hold approximately 6.3%. Material for sequencing was PBMCs. These receptors all stem from a man aged 18-30 years in good health and CMV-seropositive.

The chain employs TRBV4-1 and TRBJ1-5; TRBD1 agrees at 9 bases. This CDR3 has 15 residues. The trim removed 1 base at V and 6 bases at J, leaving 4 bases unmatched. Germline-derived CDR1 and CDR2 are MGHRA and YSYEKL. CDR3 in amino acids: CASSQGQGGIQPQHF. As DNA, the CDR3 is TGCGCCAGCAGCCAAGGACAGGGGGGTATTCAGCCCCAGCATTTT.

The gene calls are TRBV6-5 and TRBJ2-1; perhaps TRBD1 as D (5 bases). This CDR3 is built from 16 residues. With 2 bases removed from V and 1 base from J, the gap between germline ends came to 12 bases. Germline V gene data show CDR1 as MNHEY and CDR2 as SVGAGI. The CDR3 DNA sequence: TGTGCCAGCAGTTACAAAGGGGTGGGTTCCTACAATGAGCAGTTCTTC. It specifies CASSYKGVGSYNEQFF.

The chain combines TRBV2 with TRBJ2-1; 8 bases fit TRBD2. Germline CDR1 SNHLY, CDR2 FYNNEI. J was trimmed by 0 bases and V by 2 bases; bases with no gene match: 9. The CDR3 is made up of 18 amino acids. DNA of the CDR3: TGTGCCAGCAGTGAACCTACACTAGCGGTGAGCTCCTACAATGAGCAGTTCTTC. This translates into CASSEPTLAVSSYNEQFF.

Only a few counts were recorded for this clone. The V call is TRBV21-1, the J call TRBJ2-2; TRBD1, the D gene given by the table, was not confirmed from the DNA. TRBV21-1 is a documented pseudogene. This CDR3 has 15 residues. The CDR3 region is CASGGGQAYTGELFF. The CDR3 bases are TGTGCCAGCGGGGGGGGACAGGCATACACCGGGGAGCTGTTTTTT.

The rearrangement joins TRBV6-6 to TRBJ2-1; 7 bases are shared with TRBD1. CDR1 MNHNY and CDR2 SVGAGI come from the germline V gene (reference sequence). The CDR3 runs to 12 residues. The V gene end was trimmed by 6 bases and the J gene end by 10 bases; junction bases not matched to a gene: 6. The CDR3 protein is CASRDRVWEQFF. The CDR3 DNA reads TGTGCCAGCAGAGACAGGGTTTGGGAGCAGTTCTTC.

As DNA, the CDR3 is TGTGCCAGCAGCTTACCAGAAAGCGGGATCACCTACGAGCAGTACTTC. Protein: CASSLPESGITYEQYF. The chain couples TRBV7-2 to TRBJ2-7; TRBD2 matches 7 bases. Per the germline V gene, CDR1 is SGHTA and CDR2 is FQGNSA. There are 16 residues in the CDR3. V lost 2 bases to trimming and J lost 2 bases; unmatched junction nucleotides: 9.

The gene calls are TRBV27 and TRBJ1-1; D unclear. V gave up 5 bases and J gave up 6 bases, with 7 bases separating them. The CDR3 has 11 amino acids. Germline V gives CDR1 MNHEY, CDR2 SMNVEV (reference sequence). The CDR3 here is CASSTAAEAFF. In DNA, the CDR3 is TGTGCCAGCAGTACCGCAGCTGAAGCTTTCTTT.

This chain links TRBV25-1 with TRBJ2-7; 7 bases fit TRBD1. Germline V gives CDR1 MGHDK, CDR2 SYGVNS. J lost 3 bases, V lost 4 bases, and 3 bases had no gene match. The CDR3 loop spans 13 amino acids. The CDR3 region has the DNA TGTGCCAGCAGTGGGGACAGCCGCTACGAGCAGTACTTC. Its translation is CASSGDSRYEQYF.

The genes are TRBV7-3 and TRBJ2-6; 8 bases agree with TRBD1. The CDR3 contains 17 residues. With V trimmed by 6 bases and J by 2 bases, 9 bases remained unmatched. Germline CDR1 is SGHTA and CDR2 is FQGTGA. This CDR3 is CASSLDRAITGANVLTF. CDR3 in DNA: TGTGCCAGCAGTCTGGACAGGGCGATAACTGGGGCCAACGTCCTGACTTTC. Full variable domain (missing parts from reference TRBV7-3 and TRBJ2-6): GAGVSQTPSNKVTEKGKYVELRCDPISGHTALYWYRQSLGQGPEFLIYFQGTGAADDSGLPNDRFFAVRPEGSVSTLKIQRTERGDSAVYLCASSLDRAITGANVLTFGAGSRLTVL.

The V and J genes are TRBV4-1 and TRBJ2-7, with 8 bases fitting TRBD2. Germline CDR1 and CDR2: MGHRA and YSYEKL. The CDR3 totals 17 residues. After removal of 4 bases from V and 0 bases from J, the junction contained 11 bases not matched to a gene. The CDR3 sequence is CASSLKLSGESSYEQYF. The DNA for the CDR3 is TGCGCCAGCAGCCTCAAGCTTAGCGGGGAGAGCTCCTACGAGCAGTACTTC.

V usage is TRBV9 and J usage is TRBJ2-7; 8 bases match TRBD2. V was pared by 0 bases and J by 3 bases, with 5 bases of the junction left unmatched. CDR3 length: 15 residues. Germline V gene sequence: CDR1 SGDLS, CDR2 YYNGEE. CDR3 nucleotides: TGTGCCAGCAGCGTAGGGATAGCGGGAAACTACGAGCAGTACTTC. The encoded protein is CASSVGIAGNYEQYF.

V and J are TRBV27 and TRBJ1-1; D may be TRBD1 (6 bases). There are 14 residues in the CDR3. CDR1 MNHEY and CDR2 SMNVEV come from the germline V gene (reference sequence). V was cut by 6 bases and J by 7 bases, with 18 bases left in between. The CDR3 sequence: CASSTLGGGIEAFF. The CDR3 DNA follows: TGTGCCAGCAGCACCCTCGGCGGGGGCATTGAAGCTTTCTTT.

This chain connects TRBV6-5 to TRBJ1-2; the D is unclear. Germline V gene data show CDR1 as MNHEY and CDR2 as SVGAGI. The CDR3 covers 15 residues. The V end was cut by 5 bases, the J end by 3 bases, with 16 bases between. Here the CDR3 DNA reads TGTGCCAGCAGTAAGAATGTCAGGATGGACTATGGCTACACCTTC. Protein product: CASSKNVRMDYGYTF.

The CDR3 DNA sequence: TGTGCCAGCAGCCAAGAAACACACAGGGTGAGCTCCTATAATTCACCCCTCCACTTT. Encoded protein: CASSQETHRVSSYNSPLHF. J is TRBJ1-6 and V is TRBV4-2, with D possibly being TRBD1 (6 bases). Trimming shortened V by 0 bases and J by 0 bases, and 15 bases separated the two germline ends. The CDR3 runs 19 residues. Per the germline V gene, CDR1 is LGHNA and CDR2 is YNFKEQ.

The chain joins TRBV28 to TRBJ1-3, with D maybe TRBD1 (5 bases). Trimming cost V 5 bases and J 0 bases, with 20 bases left between them. Germline V CDR1 and CDR2: MDHEN, SYDVKM. The CDR3 contains 18 residues. The CDR3 sequence: CASSAPPGGQDSGNTIYF. CDR3 DNA: TGTGCCAGCAGTGCTCCCCCGGGGGGTCAGGACTCTGGAAACACCATATATTTT.

This clone was detected a few times. The V gene is TRBV7-8, the J gene TRBJ2-1, with TRBD2 identical over 8 bases. The J segment lost 4 bases and the V segment lost 2 bases, leaving 4 bases of the junction unmatched. Germline loops: CDR1 SGHVS, CDR2 FQNEAQ. The CDR3 has 15 residues. In DNA, the CDR3 is TGTGCCAGCAGCTTAACTAGCGGATATTACAATGAGCAGTTCTTC. Encoded protein: CASSLTSGYYNEQFF.